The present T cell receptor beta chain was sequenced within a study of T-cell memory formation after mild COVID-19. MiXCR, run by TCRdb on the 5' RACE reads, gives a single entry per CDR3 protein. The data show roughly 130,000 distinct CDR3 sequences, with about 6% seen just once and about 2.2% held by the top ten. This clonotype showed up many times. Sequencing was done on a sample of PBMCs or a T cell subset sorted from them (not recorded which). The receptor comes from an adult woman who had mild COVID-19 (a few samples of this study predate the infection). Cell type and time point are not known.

The CDR3 spells CASSYAGLTYEQYF. CDR3 bases: TGTGCCAGCAGTTACGCCGGGCTGACCTACGAGCAGTACTTC. The chain recombines TRBV6-2 or TRBV6-3 with TRBJ2-7, with D hard to call. The CDR3 contains 14 residues. Germline assignment: CDR1 MNHEY and CDR2 SVGEGT. V was pared by 2 bases and J by 2 bases, with 10 bases between.